This T cell receptor beta chain is from a study of OX40 agonist ivuxolimab in advanced cancers. At the level of the study: The patients got ivuxolimab, which is an agonistic anti-OX40 (CD134) antibody.

The CDR3 is 13 amino acids. Trimming left V 6 bases short and J 7 bases short, with 13 bases between. CDR1 and CDR2 from the germline V gene are MNHNS and SASEGT. As regards this clone: Its antigen is currently unknown.

Whole-study results and caveats: Clonal expansion was seen in CD4+ and CD8+ blood T cells by week 6 at 0.1 to 3.0 mg/kg.

The study sampled blood at baseline, cycle 4 day 1, and cycle 7 day 1. Profiling relied on immunoSEQ multiplex PCR, and the TCRdb table lists in-frame clones only, not all of them. This sample has tens of thousands of clones; over 80% occur once, and the top ten carry under 6%. The clonotype was recovered from an adult with an advanced solid tumor such as melanoma, head and neck, liver or kidney cancer. This material consisted of CD4+ or CD8+ T cells sorted from blood, taken in a trial of the OX40 agonist ivuxolimab. This chain links TRBV6-1 with TRBJ1-5; possibly TRBD1 for D (6 bases). The chain's CDR3 is CASSRQARQPQHF. In DNA, the CDR3 is TGTGCCAGCAGCCGACAGGCGCGACAGCCCCAGCATTTT.